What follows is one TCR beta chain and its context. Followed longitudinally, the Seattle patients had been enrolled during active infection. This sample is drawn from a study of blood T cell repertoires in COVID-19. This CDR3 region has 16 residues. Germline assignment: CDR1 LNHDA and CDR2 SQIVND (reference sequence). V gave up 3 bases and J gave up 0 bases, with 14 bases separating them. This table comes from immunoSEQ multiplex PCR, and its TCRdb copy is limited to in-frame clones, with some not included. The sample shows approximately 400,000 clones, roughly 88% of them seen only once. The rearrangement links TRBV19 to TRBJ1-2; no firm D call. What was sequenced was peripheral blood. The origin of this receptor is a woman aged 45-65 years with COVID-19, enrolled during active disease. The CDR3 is CASSILYDSANYGYTF. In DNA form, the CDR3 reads TGTGCCAGTAGTATCCTTTATGACTCAGCTAACTATGGCTACACCTTC.